The present T cell receptor beta chain was sequenced within a study of cytomegalovirus exposure and HLA in healthy donors. General study points: CMV antigen specificity was confirmed in vitro for a few CMV-associated chains.

The PCR had 60 Vbeta and 13 Jbeta primers. Data came from immunoSEQ multiplex PCR; TCRdb stores just in-frame clones and leaves some out. The table shows roughly 290,000 clones, with about 90% occurring only once. A remark on this clone: The antigen remains unidentified.

CDR1 and CDR2 (germline): MGHRA, YSYEKL. The CDR3 length is 16 residues. Material: PBMCs. The genes are TRBV4-1 and TRBJ2-5; the match to TRBD2 covers 9 bases. TRBJ2-7 explains the end of the DNA better; the J call may be wrong. This receptor was identified in a woman between 18 and 29 years old in good health and CMV-seronegative. The DNA for the CDR3 is TGCGCCAGCAGCCAAGATGACGGGACTAGCTTCTACGAGCAGTACTTC. Residues: CASSQDDGTSFYEQYF.